The sequence of this TCR beta chain was determined in a study of T cells in Graves' hyperthyroidism and ophthalmopathy. On the study more broadly: The authors collected peripheral blood at initial diagnosis, before any treatment.

Ten or more counts support this clonotype. Researchers amplified the TCR beta CDR3 regions from RNA transcripts. A first-round RT-PCR of the TCR CDR3 used the HTBI primer set. TCRdb processed the multiplex PCR reads anew with MiXCR; each CDR3 protein has one entry. Altogether more than 300,000 distinct CDR3 sequences are present, less than 20% being singletons, with the ten largest covering around two fifths. The CDR3 is 14 residues long. V dropped 8 bases and J dropped 0 bases, with 13 bases sitting between them. In the ophthalmopathy cohort, Clinical Activity Score was at least 3, NOSPECS grade at least 4, and duration under 3 months.

The chain couples TRBV12-3 or TRBV12-4 to TRBJ1-1; D remains unclear. The receptor comes from a man aged 18 to 30 with Graves' ophthalmopathy. Sequencing was carried out using blood. Here the CDR3 DNA reads TGTGCCAGCCTCGATGGAAACATGAACACTGAAGCTTTCTTT. Its protein is CASLDGNMNTEAFF.